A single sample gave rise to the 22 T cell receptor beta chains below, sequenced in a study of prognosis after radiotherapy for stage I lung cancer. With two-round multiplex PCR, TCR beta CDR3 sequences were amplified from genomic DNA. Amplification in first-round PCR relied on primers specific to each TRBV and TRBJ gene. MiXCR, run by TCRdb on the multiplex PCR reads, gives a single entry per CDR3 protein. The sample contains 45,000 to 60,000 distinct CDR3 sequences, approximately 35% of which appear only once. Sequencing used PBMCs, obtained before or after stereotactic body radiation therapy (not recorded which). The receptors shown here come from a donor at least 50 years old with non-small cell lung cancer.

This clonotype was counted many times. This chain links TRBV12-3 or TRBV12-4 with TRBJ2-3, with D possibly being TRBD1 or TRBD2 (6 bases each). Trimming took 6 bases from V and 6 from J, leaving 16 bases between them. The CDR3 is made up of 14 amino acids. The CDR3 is CASSRGLLPDTQYF. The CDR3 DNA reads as TGTGCCAGCAGCCGGGGGCTACTGCCTGATACGCAGTATTTT.

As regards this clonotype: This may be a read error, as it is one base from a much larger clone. The CDR3 protein is CASSGGQESEAFF. The CDR3 DNA reads TGTGCCAGCAGTGGGGGGCAGGAGTCTGAAGCTTTCTTT. The gene calls are TRBV6-1 and TRBJ1-1, with a possible D match to TRBD1 (6 bases). Looked up from germline, CDR1 is MNHNS and CDR2 is SASEGT. V was cut by 4 bases and J by 6 bases, with 12 bases left in between. The CDR3 sequence is 13 residues long.

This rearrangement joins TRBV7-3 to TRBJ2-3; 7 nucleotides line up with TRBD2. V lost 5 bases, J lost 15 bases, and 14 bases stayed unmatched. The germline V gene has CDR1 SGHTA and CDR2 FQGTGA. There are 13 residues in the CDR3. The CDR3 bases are TGTGCCAGCAGCCCCGGGGGGTCAGATACTCATTATTTT. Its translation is CASSPGGSDTHYF.

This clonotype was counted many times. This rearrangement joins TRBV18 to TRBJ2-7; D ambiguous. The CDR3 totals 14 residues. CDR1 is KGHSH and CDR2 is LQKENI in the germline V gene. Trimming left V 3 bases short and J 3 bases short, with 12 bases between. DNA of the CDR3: TGTGCCAGCTCACCCCCGTCCAGACACTACGAGCAGTACTTC. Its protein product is CASSPPSRHYEQYF.

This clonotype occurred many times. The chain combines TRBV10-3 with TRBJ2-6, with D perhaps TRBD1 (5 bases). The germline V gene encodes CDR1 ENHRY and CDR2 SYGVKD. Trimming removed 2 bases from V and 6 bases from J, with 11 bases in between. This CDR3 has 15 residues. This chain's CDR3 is CAISEVQGPANVLTF. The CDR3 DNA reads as TGTGCCATCAGTGAGGTGCAGGGCCCGGCCAACGTCCTGACTTTC.

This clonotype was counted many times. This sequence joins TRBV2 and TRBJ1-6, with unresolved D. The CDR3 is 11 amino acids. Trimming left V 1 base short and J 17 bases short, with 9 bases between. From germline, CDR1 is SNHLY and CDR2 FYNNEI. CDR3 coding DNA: TGTGCCAGCAGTGAAGGCCTCTCGGTCCACTTT. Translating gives CASSEGLSVHF.

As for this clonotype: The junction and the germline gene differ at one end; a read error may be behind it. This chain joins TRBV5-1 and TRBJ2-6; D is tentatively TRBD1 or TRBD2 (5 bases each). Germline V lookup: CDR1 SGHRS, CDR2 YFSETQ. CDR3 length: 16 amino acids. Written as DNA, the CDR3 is TGCGCCAGCATATTGAGGGGCCGCTCTGTGGCCAACGTCCTGACTTTC. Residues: CASILRGRSVANVLTF.

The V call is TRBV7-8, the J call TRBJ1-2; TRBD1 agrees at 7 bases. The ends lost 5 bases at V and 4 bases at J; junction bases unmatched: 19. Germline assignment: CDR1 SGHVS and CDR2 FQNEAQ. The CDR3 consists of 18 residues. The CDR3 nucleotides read TGTGCCAGCAGCCAGGGGGAGGGGCAGAGTCTCCGGGGCTATGGCTACACCTTC. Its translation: CASSQGEGQSLRGYGYTF.

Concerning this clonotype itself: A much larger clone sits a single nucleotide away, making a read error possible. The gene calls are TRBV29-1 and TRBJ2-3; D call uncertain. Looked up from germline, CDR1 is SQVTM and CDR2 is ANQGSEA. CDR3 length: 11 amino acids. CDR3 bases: TGCAGCGTTAAAGACGGGCGAACGCAGTATTTT. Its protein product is CSVKDGRTQYF.

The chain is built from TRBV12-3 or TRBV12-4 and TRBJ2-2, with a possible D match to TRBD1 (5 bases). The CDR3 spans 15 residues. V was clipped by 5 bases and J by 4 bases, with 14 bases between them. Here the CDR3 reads CASSPSTVSTGELFF. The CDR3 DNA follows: TGTGCCAGCAGTCCCTCGACAGTATCCACCGGGGAGCTGTTTTTT.

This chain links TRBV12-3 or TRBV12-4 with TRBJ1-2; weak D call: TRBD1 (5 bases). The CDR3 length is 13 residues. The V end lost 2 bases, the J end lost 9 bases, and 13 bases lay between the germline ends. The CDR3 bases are TGTGCCAGCAGTTTAAGTAATGGGGGAAGCTACACCTTC. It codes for CASSLSNGGSYTF.

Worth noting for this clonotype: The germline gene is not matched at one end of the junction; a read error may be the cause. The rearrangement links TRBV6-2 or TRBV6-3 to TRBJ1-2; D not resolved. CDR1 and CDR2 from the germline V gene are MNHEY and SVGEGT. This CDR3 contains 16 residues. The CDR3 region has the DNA TGTGCCAGCAGTTACTCGAGGCGGGAAGCTAACCATGGCTACACTTTC. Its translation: CASSYSRREANHGYTF.

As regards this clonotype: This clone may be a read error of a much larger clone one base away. The chain's CDR3 is CAISLFRETQYF. In DNA, the CDR3 is TGTGCCATCAGTTTGTTTAGGGAGACCCAGTACTTC. The rearrangement joins TRBV28 to TRBJ2-5; D not certain. Germline loops: CDR1 MDHEN, CDR2 SYDVKM. The CDR3 spans 12 residues.

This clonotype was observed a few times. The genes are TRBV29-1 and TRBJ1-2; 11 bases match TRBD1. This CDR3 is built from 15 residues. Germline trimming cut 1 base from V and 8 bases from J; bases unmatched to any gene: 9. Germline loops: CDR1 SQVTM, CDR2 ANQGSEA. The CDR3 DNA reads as TGCAGCGTTGAAGCACCGGGACAGGGGGGAGGAGGCTACACCTTC. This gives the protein CSVEAPGQGGGGYTF. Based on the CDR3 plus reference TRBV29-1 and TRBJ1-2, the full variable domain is SAVISQKPSRDICQRGTSLTIQCQVDSQVTMMFWYRQQPGQSLTLIATANQGSEATYESGFVIDKFPISRPNLTFSTLTVSNMSPEDSSIYLCSVEAPGQGGGGYTFGSGTRLTVV.

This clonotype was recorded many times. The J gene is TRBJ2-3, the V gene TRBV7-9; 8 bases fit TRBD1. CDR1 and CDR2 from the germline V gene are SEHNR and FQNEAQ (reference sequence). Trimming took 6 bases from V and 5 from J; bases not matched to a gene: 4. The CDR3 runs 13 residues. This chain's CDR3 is CASSSTGGDTQYF. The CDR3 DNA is TGTGCCAGCAGTTCTACAGGGGGAGATACGCAGTATTTT.

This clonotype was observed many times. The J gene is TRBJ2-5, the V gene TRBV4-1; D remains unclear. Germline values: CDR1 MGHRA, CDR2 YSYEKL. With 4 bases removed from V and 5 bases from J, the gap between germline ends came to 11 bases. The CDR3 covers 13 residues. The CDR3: CASSRLVGETQYF. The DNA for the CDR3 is TGCGCCAGCAGCCGCCTGGTGGGGGAGACCCAGTACTTC.

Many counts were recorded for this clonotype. CDR3 loop: CASSPGQRQETQYF. The CDR3 nucleotides read TGCGCCAGCAGCCCAGGACAGAGACAAGAGACCCAGTACTTC. The chain uses TRBV5-1 and TRBJ2-5, with D tentatively TRBD1 (6 bases). The CDR3 contains 14 residues. Germline CDR1 and CDR2: SGHRS and YFSETQ. Deletions cut 4 bases from V and 2 bases from J, with 12 bases between. Filled out from reference TRBV5-1 and TRBJ2-5, the complete variable domain reads KAGVTQTPRYLIKTRGQQVTLSCSPISGHRSVSWYQQTPGQGLQFLFEYFSETQRNKGNFPGRFSGRQFSNSRSEMNVSTLELGDSALYLCASSPGQRQETQYFGPGTRLLVL.

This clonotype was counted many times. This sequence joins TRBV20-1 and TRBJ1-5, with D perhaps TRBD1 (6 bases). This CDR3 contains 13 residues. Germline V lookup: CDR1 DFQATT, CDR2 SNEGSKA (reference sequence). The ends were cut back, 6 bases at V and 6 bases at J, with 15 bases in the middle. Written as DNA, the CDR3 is TGCAGTGCCCTACAGGGAGACGGTCAGCCCCAGCATTTT. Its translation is CSALQGDGQPQHF.

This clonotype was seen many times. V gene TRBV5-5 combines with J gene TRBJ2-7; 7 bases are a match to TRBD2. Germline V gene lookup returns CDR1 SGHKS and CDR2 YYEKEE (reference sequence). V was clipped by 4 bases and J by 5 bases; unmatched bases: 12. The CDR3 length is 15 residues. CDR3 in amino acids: CASSLAWAGVDEQYF. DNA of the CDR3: TGTGCCAGCAGCCTCGCCTGGGCGGGAGTGGACGAGCAGTACTTC.

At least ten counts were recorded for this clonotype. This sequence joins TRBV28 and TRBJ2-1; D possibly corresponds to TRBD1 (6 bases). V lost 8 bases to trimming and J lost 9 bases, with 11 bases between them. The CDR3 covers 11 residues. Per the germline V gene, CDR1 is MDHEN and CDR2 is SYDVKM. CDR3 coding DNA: TGTGCCAGCGTATACAGGGCTGAGCAGTTCTTC. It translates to CASVYRAEQFF.

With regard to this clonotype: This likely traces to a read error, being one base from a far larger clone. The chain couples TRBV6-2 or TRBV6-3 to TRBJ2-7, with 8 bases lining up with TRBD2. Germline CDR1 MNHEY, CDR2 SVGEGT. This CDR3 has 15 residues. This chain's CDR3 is CASRSSAGVSYDQYF. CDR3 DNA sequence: TGTGCCAGCAGAAGTTCAGCGGGAGTGTCCTACGATCAGTACTTC.

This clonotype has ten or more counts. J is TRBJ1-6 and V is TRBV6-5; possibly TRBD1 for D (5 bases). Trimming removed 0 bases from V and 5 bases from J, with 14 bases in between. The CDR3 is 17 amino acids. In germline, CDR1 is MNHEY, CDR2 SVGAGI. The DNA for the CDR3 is TGTGCCAGCAGTTACTCGCGGGGGAAAGCCAATAATTCACCCCTCCACTTT. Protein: CASSYSRGKANNSPLHF.